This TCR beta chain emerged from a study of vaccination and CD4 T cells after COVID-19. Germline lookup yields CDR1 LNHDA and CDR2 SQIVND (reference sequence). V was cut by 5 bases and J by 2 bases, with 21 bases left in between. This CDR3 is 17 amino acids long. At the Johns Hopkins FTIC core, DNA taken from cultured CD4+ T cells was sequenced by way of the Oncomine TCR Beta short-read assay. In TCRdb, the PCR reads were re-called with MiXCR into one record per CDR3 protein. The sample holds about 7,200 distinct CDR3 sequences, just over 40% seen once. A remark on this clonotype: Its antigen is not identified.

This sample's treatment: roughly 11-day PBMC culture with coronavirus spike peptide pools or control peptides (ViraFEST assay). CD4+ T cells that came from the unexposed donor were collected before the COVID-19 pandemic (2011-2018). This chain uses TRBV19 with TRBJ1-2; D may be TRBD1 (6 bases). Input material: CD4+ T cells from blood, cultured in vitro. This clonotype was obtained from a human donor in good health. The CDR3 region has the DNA TGTGCCAGTAGTCCCCGACAGGTCCTCATCGAAAACTATGGCTACACCTTC. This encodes CASSPRQVLIENYGYTF.